These 11 T cell receptor beta chains originate from one sample sequenced in a study of long-term antiretroviral therapy in people with HIV. Runs used v3.0 of the immunoSEQ assay and were done at survey level. Data came from immunoSEQ multiplex PCR; TCRdb stores just in-frame clones and leaves some out. The table shows over 30,000 clones, with about four fifths occurring only once. Here the sequenced sample was unsorted PBMCs, taken 1 year after starting antiretroviral therapy. These receptors came from a young man with HIV.

This clone has only one observation. CDR3 bases: TGTGCCATCAGTGGAGGACAGGGGAACACCGGGGAGCTGTTTTTT. This translates into CAISGGQGNTGELFF. The chain has TRBV10-3 and TRBJ2-2; the match to TRBD1 covers 8 bases. CDR3 size: 15 residues. V dropped 4 bases and J dropped 1; count of bases not matched to a gene: 2. Germline V CDR1 and CDR2: ENHRY, SYGVKD.

The chain couples TRBV15 to TRBJ1-1; tentative D call: TRBD1 (5 bases). CDR1 LNHNV and CDR2 YYDKDF come from the germline V gene (reference sequence). CDR3 length equals 15 residues. V was cut by 1 base and J by 1 base, with 10 bases left in between. CDR3 region: CATSRANGQNTEAFF. Written as DNA, the CDR3 is TGTGCCACCAGCAGAGCAAATGGACAGAACACTGAAGCTTTCTTT. The full variable domain, its missing parts supplied by reference TRBV15 and TRBJ1-1, is DAMVIQNPRYQVTQFGKPVTLSCSQTLNHNVMYWYQQKSSQAPKLLFHYYDKDFNNEADTPDNFQSRRPNTSFCFLDIRSPGLGDTAMYLCATSRANGQNTEAFFGQGTRLTVV.

This rearrangement joins TRBV9 to TRBJ1-2; 7 bases line up with TRBD1. The V gene's germline CDR1 is SGDLS and CDR2 YYNGEE. There are 16 residues in the CDR3. J was trimmed by 2 bases and V by 2 bases; bases with no gene match: 9. The CDR3 reads CASSVSRTGTNYGYTF. The DNA for the CDR3 is TGTGCCAGCAGCGTCTCCCGGACAGGAACCAACTATGGCTACACCTTC.

V usage is TRBV20-1 and J usage is TRBJ1-1; D remains ambiguous. The CDR3 runs to 11 residues. Germline V lookup: CDR1 DFQATT, CDR2 SNEGSKA (reference sequence). Trimming took off 5 bases at V and 0 bases at J, with 4 bases between the two ends. Here the CDR3 DNA reads TGCAGTGCTGGGATGAACACTGAAGCTTTCTTT. As protein: CSAGMNTEAFF.

The chain combines TRBV7-9 with TRBJ2-1; perhaps TRBD2 as D (6 bases). Germline CDR1 reads SEHNR; CDR2 reads FQNEAQ (reference sequence). V lost 3 bases and J lost 4, with 19 bases in between. CDR3 length: 17 amino acids. CDR3 sequence: CASSFPAGSRGYNEQFF. Here the CDR3 DNA reads TGTGCCAGCAGCTTTCCCGCGGGATCCCGCGGGTACAATGAGCAGTTCTTC. The complete variable domain, with remaining parts taken from reference TRBV7-9 and TRBJ2-1, reads DTGVSQNPRHKITKRGQNVTFRCDPISEHNRLYWYRQTLGQGPEFLTYFQNEAQLEKSRLLSDRFSAERPKGSFSTLEIQRTEQGDSAMYLCASSFPAGSRGYNEQFFGPGTRLTVL.

The V call is TRBV10-2, the J call TRBJ2-5, with a tentative D call TRBD1 (6 bases). CDR1 is WSHSY, CDR2 SAAADI, per germline. This CDR3 spans 16 amino acids. V lost 5 bases and J lost 0, with 16 bases in between. The CDR3 bases are TGCGCCAGCAGTCCCGGGACATCCCCGTACCAAGAGACCCAGTACTTC. Translation: CASSPGTSPYQETQYF.

The V gene is TRBV10-3, the J gene TRBJ2-3; 8 bases map to TRBD1. The V gene's germline CDR1 is ENHRY and CDR2 SYGVKD. Trimming removed 2 bases from V and 5 bases from J; junction bases left unmatched: 9. This CDR3 region has 16 residues. The CDR3 loop is CAISEETGEEGDTQYF. The CDR3 region has the DNA TGTGCCATCAGTGAGGAGACAGGGGAGGAGGGAGATACGCAGTATTTT.

This chain uses TRBV9 with TRBJ1-5; D is unclear. With 0 bases removed from V and 2 bases from J, the gap between germline ends came to 9 bases. CDR1 is SGDLS and CDR2 is YYNGEE in the germline V gene. The CDR3 contains 15 residues. CDR3: CASSVGGDRNQPQHF. CDR3 nucleotides: TGTGCCAGCAGCGTAGGCGGGGATCGCAATCAGCCCCAGCATTTT.

CDR3 sequence reads: CASSTRDRGNTEAFF. CDR3 nucleotides: TGTGCCAGCAGCACAAGGGACAGGGGGAACACTGAAGCTTTCTTT. This sequence joins TRBV5-5 and TRBJ1-1; 10 nucleotides line up with TRBD1. V dropped 4 bases and J dropped 1; count of bases not matched to a gene: 4. This CDR3 has 15 amino acids. CDR1 and CDR2 from the germline V gene are SGHKS and YYEKEE (reference sequence).

The chain combines TRBV9 with TRBJ1-1; D not certain. There are 13 residues in the CDR3. The V end was cut by 0 bases, the J end by 5 bases, with 8 bases between. The germline V gene encodes CDR1 SGDLS and CDR2 YYNGEE. CDR3 sequence: CASSVGRRTEAFF. CDR3 nucleotides: TGTGCCAGCAGCGTAGGAAGACGGACTGAAGCTTTCTTT.

The genes are TRBV5-1 and TRBJ1-1; TRBD1 matches at 8 bases. The CDR3 spans 14 residues. V gave up 2 bases and J gave up 0 bases; unmatched junction bases: 0. CDR1 is SGHRS and CDR2 is YFSETQ in the germline V gene. Here the CDR3 reads CASSFRGLNTEAFF. CDR3 DNA sequence: TGCGCCAGCAGCTTCAGGGGGCTGAACACTGAAGCTTTCTTT.